The 20 T cell receptor beta chains reported below all come from one sample, sequenced in a study of T-cell reconstitution after alpha-beta-depleted transplantation in children listed by TCRdb under 2016. The library was prepared using PCR. Instrument on record: Illumina HiSeq 2500. TCR libraries were prepared with molecular barcoding, using unique molecular identifiers to normalize TCRbeta repertoire quantification. TCRdb applied fastp at Q25 and MiXCR to the public reads, then kept only in-frame beta chains. CDR3 protein sequences are deduplicated, and each keeps its most common genes and DNA. The sample contains about 300,000 distinct CDR3 sequences, around a tenth of them found a single time. The top ten constitute less than 9% of the sample. This specimen's treatment or condition label, per the study, means: allogeneic hematopoietic cell transplantation with graft depleted of TCRalphabeta T cells and CD19 B cells.

The source material was PBMCs, sampled before TCRalphabeta/CD19-depleted stem cell transplant. The origin of the receptors is a boy under three years old with acute myeloid leukemia, due to receive a stem cell transplant.

Of note for this clonotype: It may be a read error: a sequence one base away is much more abundant. V gene TRBV5-6 combines with J gene TRBJ2-7, with D possibly TRBD1 on 6 matching bases. The V gene's germline CDR1 is SGHDT and CDR2 YYEEEE. The CDR3 runs to 14 residues. CDR3 loop: CASSPLGGRDDQYF. CDR3 coding DNA: TGTGCCAGCAGCCCCCTTGGGGGCCGGGACGACCAGTACTTC.

Many counts were recorded for this clonotype. This sequence joins TRBV5-5 and TRBJ2-3, with D maybe TRBD1 (8 bases). Deletions cut 0 bases from V and 8 bases from J, with 13 bases between. Germline loops: CDR1 SGHKS, CDR2 YYEKEE (reference sequence). The CDR3 runs 14 residues. CDR3 region: CASSLDTGGGTQYF. The CDR3 DNA follows: TGTGCCAGCAGCTTGGATACAGGGGGGGGTACGCAGTATTTT.

In its sample, this clonotype was seen many times. J is TRBJ2-3 and V is TRBV2; D gene unclear. Germline V gene sequence: CDR1 SNHLY, CDR2 FYNNEI. Trimming stripped 9 bases from V and 0 bases from J, with 16 bases between. The CDR3 runs 15 residues. The CDR3 DNA follows: TGTGCCAGATACAAATTAATCTCTAGCACAGATACGCAGTATTTT. Protein: CARYKLISSTDTQYF.

Only a few counts were recorded for this clonotype. This rearrangement joins TRBV7-9 to TRBJ2-7; no reliable D call. V shed 2 bases and J shed 9 bases, with 11 bases lying between them. CDR3 length: 12 residues. Germline V lookup: CDR1 SEHNR, CDR2 FQNEAQ (reference sequence). Here the CDR3 reads CASSLQSTGQYF. In DNA form, the CDR3 reads TGTGCCAGCAGCTTACAGTCCACCGGGCAGTACTTC.

This clonotype appeared many times. The chain has TRBV24-1 and TRBJ2-5, with 8 bases that match TRBD1. This CDR3 is built from 14 residues. The germline gives CDR1 KGHDR, CDR2 SFDVKD. After removal of 3 bases from V and 7 bases from J, the junction contained 6 bases not matched to a gene. CDR3 sequence reads: CATSDVTGVRTQYF. The CDR3 DNA reads TGTGCCACCAGTGATGTGACAGGGGTACGGACCCAGTACTTC.

This clonotype came up many times. The J gene is TRBJ2-1, the V gene TRBV6-1, with 11 bases fitting TRBD1. Germline V gene data show CDR1 as MNHNS and CDR2 as SASEGT. Germline trimming cut 6 bases from V and 2 bases from J; bases unmatched to any gene: 3. The CDR3 sequence is 15 residues long. The CDR3 nucleotides read TGTGCCAGCAGCCCGGACAGGGGGCCCTACAATGAGCAGTTCTTC. Protein product: CASSPDRGPYNEQFF.

In its sample, this clonotype was seen many times. The rearrangement uses TRBV29-1 and TRBJ2-7, with TRBD2 matching over 9 bases. The germline CDR1 and CDR2 sequences are SQVTM and ANQGSEA. V lost 4 bases and J lost 3; bases outside the gene matches: 10. This CDR3 is built from 15 residues. This chain's CDR3 is CSVALRLAGNYEQYF. DNA of the CDR3: TGCAGCGTTGCCCTGAGGCTAGCGGGGAACTACGAGCAGTACTTC.

The table lists this clonotype with many counts. The chain carries TRBV7-2 and TRBJ2-3; D is possibly TRBD2 (7 bases). The CDR3 sequence is 14 residues long. Trimming took off 2 bases at V and 5 bases at J, with 11 bases between the two ends. Per the germline V gene, CDR1 is SGHTA and CDR2 is FQGNSA. CDR3 DNA sequence: TGTGCCAGCAGCTTACACGGGGGGCGAGATACGCAGTATTTT. Translation gives CASSLHGGRDTQYF.

This clonotype has just a few counts. This rearrangement joins TRBV9 to TRBJ2-1; D is perhaps TRBD2 (5 bases). From germline, CDR1 is SGDLS and CDR2 YYNGEE. The CDR3 extends over 13 amino acids. V lost 0 bases and J lost 6, with 7 bases in between. The CDR3 bases are TGTGCCAGCAGCGTAGTCGGGATCAATGAGCAGTTCTTC. Amino acid sequence: CASSVVGINEQFF.

This clonotype was detected only a few times. The chain is built from TRBV3-1 and TRBJ2-3; a possible D gene is TRBD2 (6 bases). V shed 0 bases and J shed 0 bases, with 13 bases lying between them. Germline V lookup: CDR1 LGHDT, CDR2 YNNKEL (reference sequence). CDR3 length: 17 amino acids. CDR3 sequence: CASSQEVPGTSTDTQYF. DNA of the CDR3: TGTGCCAGCAGCCAAGAGGTCCCCGGGACTAGCACAGATACGCAGTATTTT.

This clonotype was seen ten or more times. The chain couples TRBV6-4 to TRBJ2-1; 12 bases align to TRBD2. Germline V gives CDR1 MRHNA, CDR2 SNTAGT. This CDR3 is 17 amino acids long. J lost 8 bases, V lost 5 bases, and 13 bases had no gene match. The CDR3 loop is CASSRTSGMFRFDEQFF. In DNA form, the CDR3 reads TGTGCCAGCAGTCGGACTAGCGGGATGTTTCGGTTCGATGAGCAGTTCTTC.

The chain employs TRBV9 and TRBJ1-2; no clear D. The CDR3 totals 13 residues. The germline V and J ends were trimmed by 4 bases and 7 bases, with 14 bases remaining between them. Germline V gene lookup returns CDR1 SGDLS and CDR2 YYNGEE. CDR3 region: CASSPHSVSGYTF. CDR3 DNA: TGTGCCAGCAGCCCCCACTCAGTCTCTGGCTACACCTTC.

This clonotype was found many times. The genes are TRBV11-1 and TRBJ2-7; a weak D match, TRBD2 (6 bases). V dropped 4 bases and J dropped 3 bases, with 16 bases sitting between them. The CDR3 is made up of 15 amino acids. Germline V gives CDR1 SGHAT, CDR2 FQDESV (reference sequence). CDR3 sequence reads: CASSSAGEVGYEQYF. CDR3 nucleotides: TGTGCCAGCAGCTCGGCCGGGGAGGTTGGCTACGAGCAGTACTTC. Supplemented by reference TRBV11-1 and TRBJ2-7, the full variable domain reads EAEVAQSPRYKITEKSQAVAFWCDPISGHATLYWYRQILGQGPELLVQFQDESVVDDSQLPKDRFSAERLKGVDSTLKIQPAELGDSAMYLCASSSAGEVGYEQYFGPGTRLTVT.

This clonotype was counted only a few times. This sequence joins TRBV2 and TRBJ2-7, with 15 bases that match TRBD2. CDR3 length: 15 residues. CDR1 and CDR2 (germline): SNHLY, FYNNEI. V was pared by 4 bases and J by 4 bases, with 2 bases of the junction left unmatched. The CDR3 nucleotides read TGTGCCAGCAGTGGGACTAGCGGGAGGGTGTACGAGCAGTACTTC. Translation: CASSGTSGRVYEQYF. Based on the CDR3 plus reference TRBV2 and TRBJ2-7, the full variable domain is EPEVTQTPSHQVTQMGQEVILRCVPISNHLYFYWYRQILGQKVEFLVSFYNNEISEKSEIFDDQFSVERPDGSNFTLKIRSTKLEDSAMYFCASSGTSGRVYEQYFGPGTRLTVT.

This clonotype was picked up many times. The chain couples TRBV28 to TRBJ1-2, with D hard to call. Trimming removed 6 bases at V and 4 bases at J, with 12 bases between. Germline CDR1 reads MDHEN; CDR2 reads SYDVKM. This CDR3 is built from 13 residues. The CDR3 bases are TGTGCCAGCAGCCCCCTATTCCGCTATGGCTACACCTTC. This encodes CASSPLFRYGYTF.

The V gene is TRBV13, the J gene TRBJ2-7, with D unclear. The length of the CDR3 is 14 residues. The germline V and J ends were trimmed by 0 bases and 2 bases, with 8 bases remaining between them. Germline CDR1 reads PRHDT; CDR2 reads FYEKMQ (reference sequence). The CDR3 spells CASSLGRTAYEQYF. CDR3 sequence (DNA): TGTGCCAGCAGCTTAGGCCGGACGGCCTACGAGCAGTACTTC.

A note on this clonotype: Sequence at one end of the junction differs from germline and may be a read error. V and J are TRBV20-1 and TRBJ1-1; D is unclear. CDR3 size: 14 residues. Germline V gene sequence: CDR1 DFQATT, CDR2 SNEGSKA (reference sequence). The CDR3 nucleotides are TGCAGTGCTAGAGATCGGGTGGCTGGGTACACTGAAGCTTTT. Its translation: CSARDRVAGYTEAF.

Note on this clonotype: A much larger clone sits a single nucleotide away, making a read error possible. V usage is TRBV7-9 and J usage is TRBJ2-7, with D unclear. Germline V gives CDR1 SEHNR, CDR2 FQNEAQ (reference sequence). This CDR3 spans 13 amino acids. Trimming stripped 8 bases from V and 2 bases from J, with 13 bases between. The CDR3 protein is CASLLGAPYEQYF. In DNA form, the CDR3 reads TGTGCCAGCCTGCTGGGCGCCCCCTACGAGCAGTACTTC.

This clonotype has ten or more counts. J is TRBJ2-5 and V is TRBV29-1; D possibly matches TRBD1 or TRBD2 (6 bases each). V was trimmed by 1 base and J by 4 bases, leaving 10 bases between them. The germline CDR1 and CDR2 sequences are SQVTM and ANQGSEA. CDR3 length: 13 amino acids. As DNA, the CDR3 is TGCAGCGTTGAAGCCAAGGGGGGAGAGACCCAGTACTTC. Its protein product is CSVEAKGGETQYF. Full variable domain (missing parts from reference TRBV29-1 and TRBJ2-5): SAVISQKPSRDICQRGTSLTIQCQVDSQVTMMFWYRQQPGQSLTLIATANQGSEATYESGFVIDKFPISRPNLTFSTLTVSNMSPEDSSIYLCSVEAKGGETQYFGPGTRLLVL.

This clonotype was observed a handful of times. This sequence joins TRBV20-1 and TRBJ1-2, with D maybe TRBD1 (5 bases). Trimming took off 6 bases at V and 7 bases at J, with 15 bases between the two ends. Germline V lookup: CDR1 DFQATT, CDR2 SNEGSKA (reference sequence). The CDR3 runs 12 residues. The DNA of the CDR3 is TGCAGTGCCTCACCCCAGGGAGCTGGCTACACCTTC. It codes for CSASPQGAGYTF.